This TCR beta chain comes out of a study of cytotoxic CD8 clonotypes in ibrutinib-treated CLL. Assay: immunoSEQ multiplex PCR; the TCRdb copy retains only in-frame clones and omits some. Here the sample spans under 200,000 clones, roughly 86% being singletons. Around 1.8 micrograms of genomic DNA came from cryopreserved PBMCs for TCR beta libraries. The CDR3 is made up of 14 amino acids. Germline CDR1 is SGHRS and CDR2 is YFSETQ. V lost 4 bases and J lost 9; bases outside the gene matches: 6. The V gene is TRBV5-1, the J gene TRBJ2-1; 11 bases are a match to TRBD2. The source of this sequence is a human donor with chronic lymphocytic leukemia. Sequenced here: PBMCs, sampled after 12 months of ibrutinib treatment. In DNA, the CDR3 is TGCGCCAGCAGCCCTACTAGCGGGGGCTTTGAGCAGTTCTTC. Its translation is CASSPTSGGFEQFF.